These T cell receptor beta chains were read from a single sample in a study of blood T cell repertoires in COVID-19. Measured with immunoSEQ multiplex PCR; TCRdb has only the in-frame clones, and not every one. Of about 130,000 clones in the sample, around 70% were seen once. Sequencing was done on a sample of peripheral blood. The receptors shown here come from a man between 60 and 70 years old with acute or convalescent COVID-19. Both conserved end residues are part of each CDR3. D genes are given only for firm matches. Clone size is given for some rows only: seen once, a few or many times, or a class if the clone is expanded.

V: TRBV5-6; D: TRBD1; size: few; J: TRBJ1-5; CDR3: CASSLSLGQGASGNQPQHF; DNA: TGTGCCAGCAGCTTGTCCTTAGGACAGGGGGCTTCGGGCAATCAGCCCCAGCATTTT
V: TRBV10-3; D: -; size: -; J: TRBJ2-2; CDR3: CAIRDFDTGELFF; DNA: TGTGCCATCAGGGACTTCGACACCGGGGAGCTGTTTTTT
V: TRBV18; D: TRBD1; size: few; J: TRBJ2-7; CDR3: CASSPLGQGAYEQYF; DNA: TGTGCCAGCTCACCCTTGGGACAGGGGGCATACGAGCAGTACTTC
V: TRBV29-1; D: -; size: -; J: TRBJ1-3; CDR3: CSVERGNDPNTIYF; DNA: TGCAGCGTTGAACGGGGAAATGATCCAAACACCATATATTTT
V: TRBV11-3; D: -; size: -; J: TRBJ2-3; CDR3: CASSPGGVLTDTQYF; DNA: TGTGCCAGCAGCCCCGGCGGGGTTCTTACAGATACGCAGTATTTT
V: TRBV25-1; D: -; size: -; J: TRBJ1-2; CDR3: CASSGPRFGYTF; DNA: TGTGCCAGCAGTGGGCCGCGGTTCGGCTACACCTTC
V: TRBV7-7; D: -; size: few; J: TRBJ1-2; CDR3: CASSPLRGGAAGYTF; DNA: TGTGCCAGCAGCCCCTTGAGGGGGGGGGCGGCTGGCTACACCTTC
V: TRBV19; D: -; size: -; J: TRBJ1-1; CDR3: CASRDDPGNTEAFF; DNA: TGTGCCAGTAGAGATGACCCAGGGAACACTGAAGCTTTCTTT
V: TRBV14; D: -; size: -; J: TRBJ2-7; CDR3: CASSLGRREQYF; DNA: TGTGCCAGCAGCCTAGGTCGGAGAGAGCAGTACTTC
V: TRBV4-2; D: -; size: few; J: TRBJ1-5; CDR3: CASSLQGSNQPQHF; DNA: TGTGCCAGCAGCCTCCAGGGAAGCAATCAGCCCCAGCATTTT
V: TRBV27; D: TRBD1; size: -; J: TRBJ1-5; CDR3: CASSRMTGGNQPQHF; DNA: TGTGCCAGCAGTAGAATGACAGGGGGGAATCAGCCCCAGCATTTT
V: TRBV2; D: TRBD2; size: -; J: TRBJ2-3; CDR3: CASRPTGLATDTQYF; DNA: TGTGCCAGCAGGCCTACCGGACTAGCCACAGATACGCAGTATTTT
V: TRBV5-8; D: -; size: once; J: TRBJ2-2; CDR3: CASTRTFTGELFF; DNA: TGTGCCAGCACTCGGACATTCACCGGGGAGCTGTTTTTT
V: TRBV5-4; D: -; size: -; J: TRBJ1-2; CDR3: CASSWGPGGTFYGYTF; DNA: TGTGCCAGCAGCTGGGGCCCGGGGGGCACCTTCTATGGCTACACCTTC
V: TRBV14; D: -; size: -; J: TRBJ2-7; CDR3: CASSQAPGRGYEQYF; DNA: TGTGCCAGCAGCCAGGCCCCGGGTAGGGGCTACGAGCAGTACTTC
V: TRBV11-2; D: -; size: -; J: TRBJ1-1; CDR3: CASSLAVVNTEAFF; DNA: TGTGCCAGCAGCTTAGCGGTGGTGAACACTGAAGCTTTCTTT
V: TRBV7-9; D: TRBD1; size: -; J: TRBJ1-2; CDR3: CASSVGQGIYGYTF; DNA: TGTGCCAGCAGCGTGGGACAGGGGATCTATGGCTACACCTTC
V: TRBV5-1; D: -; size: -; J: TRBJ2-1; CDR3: CASSLAQTANEQFF; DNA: TGCGCCAGCAGCTTGGCCCAAACAGCTAATGAGCAGTTCTTC
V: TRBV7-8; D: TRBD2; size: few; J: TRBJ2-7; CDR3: CASSLGKIRASGFSYEQYF; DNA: TGTGCCAGCAGCTTAGGAAAAATCCGGGCTAGCGGGTTCTCCTACGAGCAGTACTTC
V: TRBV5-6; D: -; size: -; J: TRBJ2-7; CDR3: CASSSNYEQYF; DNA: TGTGCCAGCAGCTCAAACTACGAGCAGTACTTC
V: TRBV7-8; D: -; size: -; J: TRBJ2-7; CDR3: CASSLSAGMTYEQYF; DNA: TGTGCCAGCAGCTTATCGGCGGGTATGACCTACGAGCAGTACTTC
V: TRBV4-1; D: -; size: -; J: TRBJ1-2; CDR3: CASSQQGGSYGYTF; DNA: TGCGCCAGCAGCCAACAGGGCGGTAGCTATGGCTACACCTTC
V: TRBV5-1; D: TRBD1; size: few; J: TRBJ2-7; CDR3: CASSPRTGSSYEQYF; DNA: TGCGCCAGCAGCCCGAGGACAGGGAGCTCCTACGAGCAGTACTTC
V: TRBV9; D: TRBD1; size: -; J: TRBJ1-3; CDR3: CASSVAPPGQVGSGNTIYF; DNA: TGTGCCAGCAGCGTAGCGCCACCGGGACAGGTCGGTTCTGGAAACACCATATATTTT
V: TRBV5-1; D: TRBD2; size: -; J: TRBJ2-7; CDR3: CASSPAGAAYEQYF; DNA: TGCGCCAGCAGCCCAGCGGGGGCCGCCTACGAGCAGTACTTC
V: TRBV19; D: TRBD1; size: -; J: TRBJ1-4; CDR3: CASSTGTGWDEKLFF; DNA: TGTGCCAGTAGTACAGGGACAGGGTGGGATGAAAAACTGTTTTTT
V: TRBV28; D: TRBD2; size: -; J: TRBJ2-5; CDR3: CASTSGVFGETQYF; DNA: TGTGCCAGCACTAGCGGGGTCTTCGGGGAGACCCAGTACTTC
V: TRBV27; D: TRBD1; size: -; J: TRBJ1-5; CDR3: CASSDRGGDQPQHF; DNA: TGTGCCAGCAGCGACAGGGGGGGGGATCAGCCCCAGCATTTT
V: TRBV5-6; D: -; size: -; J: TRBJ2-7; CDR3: CASSLVAGGKYEQYF; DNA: TGTGCCAGCAGCTTGGTTGCCGGAGGCAAGTACGAGCAGTACTTC
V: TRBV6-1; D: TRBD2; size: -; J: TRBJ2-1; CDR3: CASSDGSSGRDEQFF; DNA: TGTGCCAGCAGTGATGGGTCTAGCGGGAGGGATGAGCAGTTCTTC
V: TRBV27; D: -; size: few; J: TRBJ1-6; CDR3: CASSRGDSLSNSPLHF; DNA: TGTGCCAGCAGTCGCGGGGACTCCCTGAGCAATTCACCCCTCCACTTT
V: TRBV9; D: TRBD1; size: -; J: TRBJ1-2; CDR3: CASSDGQAIPYGYTF; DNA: TGTGCCAGCAGCGACGGACAGGCAATCCCATATGGCTACACCTTC
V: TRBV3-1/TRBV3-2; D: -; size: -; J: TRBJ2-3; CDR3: CASSLSDRFTDTQYF; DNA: TGTGCCAGCAGCCTATCCGACAGGTTCACAGATACGCAGTATTTT
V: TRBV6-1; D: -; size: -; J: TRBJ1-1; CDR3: CASSEAPGGWYTEAFF; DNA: TGTGCCAGCAGTGAAGCGCCGGGGGGATGGTACACTGAAGCTTTCTTT